The 31 T cell receptor beta chains below were found in one sample sequenced in a study of T cells in Graves' hyperthyroidism and ophthalmopathy. Researchers took RNA transcripts and amplified the TCR beta CDR3 regions from them. With the HTBI primer set, the TCR CDR3 went through a first round of RT-PCR. Each CDR3 protein is one row after TCRdb ran MiXCR on the multiplex PCR reads. The sample contains around 760,000 distinct CDR3 sequences, 30% to 40% of which appear only once. The specimen sequenced was blood. Source of these receptors: a woman aged 40 to 49 with Graves' hyperthyroidism.

This rearrangement joins TRBV20-1 to TRBJ2-7; D gene unclear. This CDR3 is built from 10 residues. V was shortened by 7 bases and J by 6 bases, with 10 bases between the two germline ends. Germline V lookup: CDR1 DFQATT, CDR2 SNEGSKA (reference sequence). The CDR3 spells CSVGFAEQYF. For the CDR3, the DNA is TGCAGTGTTGGGTTCGCCGAGCAGTACTTC.

Turning to this clonotype: Given a much more abundant clone one base away, this may be a read error. The rearrangement uses TRBV7-6 and TRBJ2-7, with TRBD1 matching 8 bases. CDR3 length equals 14 residues. Germline assignment: CDR1 SGHVS and CDR2 FNYEAQ. The CDR3 nucleotides are TGTGCCAGCAGCTCTCGCTCGGACAGGGACGAGCAGTGCTTC. It is translated as CASSSRSDRDEQCF.

The V call is TRBV6-1, the J call TRBJ2-1; no definite D call. V shed 5 bases and J shed 8 bases, with 10 bases lying between them. CDR1 is MNHNS, CDR2 SASEGT, per germline. The CDR3 covers 12 residues. CDR3 residues: CASSYLRHEQFF. The CDR3 DNA reads as TGTGCCAGCAGTTACTTGCGCCATGAGCAGTTCTTC.

CDR3 sequence: CASRGRTVQETQHF. The CDR3 nucleotides are TGCGCCAGCAGGGGACGGACAGTCCAAGAGACCCAGCATTTT. This sequence joins TRBV10-2 and TRBJ1-5; tentatively, D is TRBD1 (6 bases). The CDR3 is made up of 14 amino acids. CDR1 and CDR2 from the germline V gene are WSHSY and SAAADI. The ends were cut back, 6 bases at V and 11 bases at J, with 20 bases in the middle.

Remarks on this clonotype: A much larger clone differs by one base, so this may be a read error. V and J are TRBV24-1 and TRBJ1-4, with 8 bases fitting TRBD1. The germline gives CDR1 KGHDR, CDR2 SFDVKD. The CDR3 consists of 16 residues. CDR3 DNA: TGTGCCACCAGTGATACTTCATCAGGGGGCGAAGAAAAACTGCTTTTT. Its protein is CATSDTSSGGEEKLLF.

The J gene is TRBJ2-2, the V gene TRBV7-9; D is perhaps TRBD1 or TRBD2 (5 bases each). CDR1 is SEHNR and CDR2 is FQNEAQ in the germline V gene (reference sequence). The CDR3 runs to 13 residues. V lost 7 bases to trimming and J lost 7 bases, with 13 bases between them. CDR3 sequence (DNA): TGTGCCAGCACCTTGGGGGTCGGCGGGGAGCTGTTTTTT. It encodes CASTLGVGGELFF.

Of note for this clonotype: At one end, the junction sequence differs from germline, possibly due to a read error. V is TRBV5-1 and J is TRBJ2-4; the match to TRBD1 covers 10 bases. The CDR3 runs 14 residues. The V gene's germline CDR1 is SGHRS and CDR2 YFSETQ. CDR3: CASSRDRGLSIQYF. CDR3 nucleotides: TGTGCCAGCAGCCGGGACAGGGGATTGAGCATTCAGTACTTC.

This clonotype was counted many times. The genes are TRBV24-1 and TRBJ1-1; 11 nucleotides line up with TRBD1. The CDR3 has 13 residues. Per the germline V gene, CDR1 is KGHDR and CDR2 is SFDVKD. Losses at the gene ends were 7 bases for V and 10 bases for J; bases not matched to a gene: 7. In DNA, the CDR3 is TGTGCCACCAGCGATGGACAGGGGGCCGGAGCTTTCTTT. Encoded protein: CATSDGQGAGAFF.

CDR3 sequence: CASSQDNSQTNEKLFF. In DNA, the CDR3 is TGCGCCAGCAGCCAAGATAACAGCCAGACTAATGAAAAACTGTTTTTT. The rearrangement links TRBV4-3 to TRBJ1-4; no firm D call. Germline V lookup: CDR1 LGHNA, CDR2 YSLEER. This CDR3 region has 16 residues. Trimming removed 0 bases from V and 2 bases from J, with 10 bases in between.

This clonotype was recorded many times. This chain joins TRBV19 and TRBJ1-1, with D unclear. Trimming shortened V by 5 bases and J by 3 bases, and 7 bases separated the two germline ends. This CDR3 is built from 12 residues. In germline, CDR1 is LNHDA, CDR2 SQIVND (reference sequence). CDR3 nucleotides: TGTGCCAGTAGTGAAAGGTACACTGAAGCTTTCTTT. It translates to CASSERYTEAFF.

The DNA for the CDR3 is TGTGCCAGCACCGAGGACAGGGGGAACGAAAAACTGTTTTTT. This sequence encodes CASTEDRGNEKLFF. The V call is TRBV6-5, the J call TRBJ1-4; 10 bases align to TRBD1. The CDR3 spans 14 residues. Germline CDR1 is MNHEY and CDR2 is SVGAGI. J lost 8 bases, V lost 7 bases, and 7 bases had no gene match.

This clonotype was seen ten or more times. The chain employs TRBV7-3 and TRBJ2-2; D may be TRBD2 (6 bases). CDR1 and CDR2 from the germline V gene are SGHTA and FQGTGA. V was trimmed by 2 bases and J by 2 bases, leaving 12 bases between them. CDR3 size: 16 residues. The CDR3 DNA sequence: TGTGCCAGCAGCTTATGGCGGGGTGATAACACCGGGGAGCTGTTTTTT. Residues: CASSLWRGDNTGELFF.

This clonotype was observed many times. The CDR3 is CSAIREEGELISRYTF. In DNA, the CDR3 is TGCAGCGCCATCCGCGAGGAGGGGGAATTGATTAGTCGCTACACCTTC. The genes are TRBV29-1 and TRBJ1-2, with D tentatively TRBD1 (6 bases). CDR3 length: 16 residues. V lost 7 bases to trimming and J lost 9 bases, with 30 bases between them. From germline, CDR1 is SQVTM and CDR2 ANQGSEA.

There are a few counts of this clonotype. This chain joins TRBV7-2 and TRBJ2-2; 7 bases agree with TRBD2. CDR1 and CDR2 from the germline V gene are SGHTA and FQGNSA. Trimming took 5 bases from V and 4 from J; bases not matched to a gene: 13. The CDR3 runs to 17 residues. The CDR3: CASSPLLATSVTGELFF. CDR3 sequence (DNA): TGTGCCAGCAGCCCACTACTAGCGACGTCGGTCACCGGGGAGCTGTTTTTT.

The chain couples TRBV5-1 to TRBJ1-4; D is unresolved. Germline assignment: CDR1 SGHRS and CDR2 YFSETQ. The CDR3 is 15 amino acids. V dropped 0 bases and J dropped 3 bases, with 9 bases sitting between them. This chain's CDR3 is CASSLVYSSNEKLFF. The CDR3 nucleotides are TGCGCCAGCAGCTTGGTATATTCCTCTAATGAAAAACTGTTTTTT.

This clonotype was seen only a few times. This chain joins TRBV4-1 and TRBJ2-2, with TRBD1 as a possible D gene (6 bases). This CDR3 comprises 15 residues. Trimming removed 2 bases at V and 7 bases at J, with 14 bases between. CDR1 and CDR2 from the germline V gene are MGHRA and YSYEKL. CDR3 sequence: CASSQWPGEHGELFF. DNA of the CDR3: TGCGCCAGCAGCCAATGGCCAGGGGAACACGGGGAGCTGTTTTTT.

This clonotype has ten or more counts. The V gene is TRBV24-1, the J gene TRBJ2-7; TRBD1 aligns across 7 bases. The CDR3 is made up of 14 amino acids. Germline V lookup: CDR1 KGHDR, CDR2 SFDVKD. V was clipped by 5 bases and J by 0 bases; unmatched bases: 3. CDR3 in amino acids: CATSGRGSSYEQYF. CDR3 bases: TGTGCCACCAGTGGCAGGGGGAGCTCCTACGAGCAGTACTTC.

There are many counts of this clonotype. The chain couples TRBV29-1 to TRBJ2-5, with TRBD2 as a possible D gene (7 bases). The CDR3 is 14 residues long. With 0 bases removed from V and 5 bases from J, the gap between germline ends came to 13 bases. CDR1 and CDR2 (germline): SQVTM, ANQGSEA. The DNA for the CDR3 is TGCAGCGTTGAAGACCGAGGGGGGGTGGAGACCCAGTACTTC. Amino acid sequence: CSVEDRGGVETQYF.

This clonotype was seen at least ten times. V gene TRBV7-2 combines with J gene TRBJ2-7; 7 bases map to TRBD1. The CDR3 is 14 amino acids. Germline CDR1 is SGHTA and CDR2 is FQGNSA. The V and J ends lost 2 bases and 2 bases, in that order; junction bases with no gene match: 3. The CDR3 region is CASSLQGVTYEQYF. The CDR3 bases are TGTGCCAGCAGCTTACAGGGGGTCACCTACGAGCAGTACTTC.

Worth noting for this clonotype: Since a much larger clone is just one base distant, this may be a read error. The V and J genes are TRBV19 and TRBJ1-1; 9 bases line up with TRBD1. The CDR3 totals 13 residues. V lost 5 bases and J lost 9; bases outside the gene matches: 7. From germline, CDR1 is LNHDA and CDR2 SQIVND (reference sequence). The CDR3 is CASSPGQGSKAFF. The CDR3 coding sequence is TGTGCCAGTAGTCCGGGACAGGGTAGTAAAGCTTTCTTT.

The V call is TRBV9, the J call TRBJ1-4; D gene uncertain. The ends were cut back, 3 bases at V and 5 bases at J, with 11 bases in the middle. The CDR3 is 14 amino acids. Looked up from germline, CDR1 is SGDLS and CDR2 is YYNGEE. CDR3 region: CASSDSNPNEKLFF. DNA for the CDR3: TGTGCCAGCAGCGACAGTAATCCGAATGAAAAACTGTTTTTT.

This clonotype was observed a handful of times. The rearrangement uses TRBV19 and TRBJ1-1, with a weak D call TRBD1 (5 bases). There are 15 residues in the CDR3. Germline values: CDR1 LNHDA, CDR2 SQIVND (reference sequence). Trimming pared 3 bases from V and 3 bases from J, leaving 14 bases between. CDR3 sequence: CASSIFGAADTEAFF. The DNA for the CDR3 is TGTGCCAGTAGTATTTTTGGGGCGGCGGACACTGAAGCTTTCTTT.

This clonotype was found a few times. The gene calls are TRBV12-3 or TRBV12-4 and TRBJ1-1; tentative D call: TRBD1 (5 bases). Trimming removed 3 bases at V and 6 bases at J, with 20 bases between. The CDR3 is 16 residues long. CDR3 sequence: CASSFAGGFGFAEAFF. The CDR3 bases are TGTGCCAGCAGTTTTGCGGGGGGATTCGGGTTCGCTGAAGCTTTCTTT.

The V call is TRBV19, the J call TRBJ1-5; D possibly corresponds to TRBD1 (6 bases). Germline lookup yields CDR1 LNHDA and CDR2 SQIVND (reference sequence). Trimming left V 3 bases short and J 6 bases short, with 12 bases between. This CDR3 contains 14 residues. CDR3 sequence (DNA): TGTGCCAGTAGTATGACGGGGGCTGTTCAGCCCCAGCATTTT. It yields the protein CASSMTGAVQPQHF.

This clonotype showed up many times. Germline and junction disagree at one end, which may indicate a read error. The CDR3 loop is CASSFGRGWHF. CDR3 DNA: TGTGCCAGTAGTTTTGGCAGGGGCTGGCACTTC. The chain recombines TRBV19 with TRBJ1-2, with a tentative D call TRBD1 (6 bases). This CDR3 contains 11 residues. CDR1 and CDR2 from the germline V gene are LNHDA and SQIVND (reference sequence). Drawing the rest from reference TRBV19 and TRBJ1-2, the complete variable domain is DGGITQSPKYLFRKEGQNVTLSCEQNLNHDAMYWYRQDPGQGLRLIYYSQIVNDFQKGDIAEGYSVSREKKESFPLTVTSAQKNPTAFYLCASSFGRGWHFGSGTRLTVV.

V usage is TRBV27 and J usage is TRBJ1-1, with D perhaps matching TRBD1 (5 bases). This CDR3 spans 14 amino acids. The V end lost 3 bases, the J end lost 10 bases, and 18 bases lay between the germline ends. Looked up from germline, CDR1 is MNHEY and CDR2 is SMNVEV (reference sequence). Here the CDR3 DNA reads TGTGCCAGCAGTTTCCCCGTGGACATCTTGGGAGCTTTCTTT. This codes for CASSFPVDILGAFF.

With respect to this clonotype: A much larger clone lies one base from this, so it may be a read error. The chain joins TRBV19 to TRBJ2-7; 9 bases match TRBD1. The CDR3 covers 14 residues. Germline lookup yields CDR1 LNHDA and CDR2 SQIVND (reference sequence). The DNA for the CDR3 is TGTGCCAGTAGGGCCGGGACAGGGTCCTACGAGCGGTACTTC. Translation: CASRAGTGSYERYF. Complete variable domain (other parts from reference TRBV19 and TRBJ2-7): DGGITQSPKYLFRKEGQNVTLSCEQNLNHDAMYWYRQDPGQGLRLIYYSQIVNDFQKGDIAEGYSVSREKKESFPLTVTSAQKNPTAFYLCASRAGTGSYERYFGPGTRLTVT.

This clonotype was recorded only once. This chain connects TRBV7-2 to TRBJ2-5; 8 bases map to TRBD2. Germline V gene lookup returns CDR1 SGHTA and CDR2 FQGNSA. Losses at the gene ends were 1 base for V and 8 bases for J; bases not matched to a gene: 15. CDR3 length: 17 amino acids. CDR3 protein: CASSLGVGTRSERTQYF. CDR3 DNA: TGTGCCAGCAGCTTAGGGGTTGGGACTAGAAGCGAAAGAACCCAGTACTTC.

As for this clonotype: The junction departs from germline at one end; a sequencing error may be responsible. V gene TRBV10-2 combines with J gene TRBJ1-5, with 9 bases aligning to TRBD1. CDR1 is WSHSY, CDR2 SAAADI, per germline. The CDR3 sequence is 14 residues long. CDR3 amino acids: CASREYRGHQPQHF. The DNA of the CDR3 is TGCGCCAGCAGGGAGTACAGGGGGCACCAGCCCCAGCATTTT.

This clonotype was found many times. V is TRBV2 and J is TRBJ2-7, with TRBD1 identical over 8 bases. V lost 4 bases to trimming and J lost 4 bases; unmatched junction nucleotides: 9. Per germline, CDR1 SNHLY and CDR2 FYNNEI. CDR3 length equals 15 residues. As DNA, the CDR3 is TGTGCCAGCAGTGGGAGAGACAGGGGTTATTACGAGCAGTACTTC. It translates to CASSGRDRGYYEQYF.

V and J are TRBV12-3 or TRBV12-4 and TRBJ2-7; 8 bases are a match to TRBD2. The length of the CDR3 is 13 residues. Losses at the gene ends were 11 bases for V and 9 bases for J; bases not matched to a gene: 15. CDR3 nucleotide sequence: TGTGCCTCCGGGAGGGCAGAGAGGACTCGGCAGTACTTC. Protein: CASGRAERTRQYF.